The 16 T cell receptor beta chains presented below share a single source sample, sequenced in a study of shared clonotypes between healthy human individuals. Here immunoSEQ multiplex PCR was the method, and the copy in TCRdb shows in-frame clones only, minus some. The data show about 1.1 million clones, about 80% seen once. The sequencing sample was made of memory CD4+ T cells from PBMCs. Stated subset: CD45RA-negative fraction. These receptors all stem from a man aged 18-30 years in good health. Some clones in this sample may be carry-over from other donors' samples.

The gene calls are TRBV27 and TRBJ2-7; D remains unclear. From germline, CDR1 is MNHEY and CDR2 SMNVEV (reference sequence). Trimming took 7 bases from V and 4 from J, leaving 11 bases between them. There are 12 residues in the CDR3. The CDR3, as DNA: TGTGCCAGCATCTCTCAATCGTACGAGCAGTACTTC. Encoded protein: CASISQSYEQYF.

Remarks on this clone: This clone may be a read error of a much larger clone one base away. The chain is built from TRBV11-2 and TRBJ2-1, with D possibly TRBD1 on 6 matching bases. This CDR3 is 16 amino acids long. Trimming shortened V by 0 bases and J by 9 bases, and 18 bases separated the two germline ends. Germline CDR1 reads SGHAT; CDR2 reads FQNNGV. In DNA, the CDR3 is TGTGCCAGCAGCTTAGATAGGGCAGGGGTTGGGAGTGAGCAGTTCTTC. Protein: CASSLDRAGVGSEQFF.

The chain links TRBV7-9 to TRBJ2-3, with TRBD2 matching 7 bases. CDR1 and CDR2 (germline): SEHNR, FQNEAQ (reference sequence). The trim removed 5 bases at V and 5 bases at J, leaving 10 bases unmatched. The CDR3 is made up of 15 amino acids. This chain's CDR3 is CASSAWTRFGDTQYF. CDR3 in DNA: TGTGCCAGCAGCGCCTGGACTAGGTTTGGAGATACGCAGTATTTT.

The chain has TRBV18 and TRBJ1-1, with TRBD1 identical over 7 bases. The length of the CDR3 is 12 residues. CDR1 and CDR2 from the germline V gene are KGHSH and LQKENI. The trim removed 8 bases at V and 7 bases at J, leaving 7 bases unmatched. Written as DNA, the CDR3 is TGTGCCAGCGCGGACAGGTTTGGTGAAGCTTTCTTT. Translation: CASADRFGEAFF.

The chain links TRBV19 to TRBJ1-5; possibly TRBD1 for D (6 bases). Between the trimmed V and J ends, which lost 4 bases and 2 bases, there was a span of 18 bases. The CDR3 is made up of 17 amino acids. Germline CDR1 LNHDA, CDR2 SQIVND (reference sequence). The CDR3 loop reads CASSKLGTQGRNQPQHF. The CDR3 DNA reads TGTGCCAGTAGTAAGCTAGGGACACAGGGACGCAATCAGCCCCAGCATTTT.

This clone has ten or more counts. V usage is TRBV5-1 and J usage is TRBJ2-2, with D hard to call. The CDR3 runs 16 residues. The ends were cut back, 7 bases at V and 7 bases at J, with 23 bases in the middle. Germline CDR1 and CDR2: SGHRS and YFSETQ. The DNA of the CDR3 is TGCGCCAGCGGCCCCCGTGGGCCCACAAAAGGCGGGGAGCTGTTTTTT. This codes for CASGPRGPTKGGELFF.

V is TRBV28 and J is TRBJ2-7, with 10 bases lining up with TRBD1. Losses at the gene ends were 4 bases for V and 7 bases for J; bases not matched to a gene: 13. The CDR3 is 16 amino acids. The germline CDR1 and CDR2 sequences are MDHEN and SYDVKM. The CDR3 DNA reads as TGTGCCAGCAGTTACGATTTAGGGACAGGGGCGAGGGAGCAGTACTTC. Translating it yields CASSYDLGTGAREQYF.

This sequence joins TRBV28 and TRBJ2-3; the D call may be TRBD1 or TRBD2 (6 bases each). CDR1 and CDR2 (germline): MDHEN, SYDVKM. The length of the CDR3 is 14 residues. V was shortened by 8 bases and J by 4 bases, with 16 bases between the two germline ends. This chain's CDR3 is CASGMTGGADTQYF. For the CDR3, the DNA is TGTGCCAGCGGGATGACAGGCGGGGCAGATACGCAGTATTTT.

The genes are TRBV25-1 and TRBJ2-3; tentative D call: TRBD1 (5 bases). This CDR3 is built from 15 residues. The V end was cut by 4 bases, the J end by 0 bases, with 11 bases between. Per germline, CDR1 MGHDK and CDR2 SYGVNS. The CDR3 reads CASSGGRGSTDTQYF. Here the CDR3 DNA reads TGTGCCAGCAGTGGGGGAAGGGGCAGCACAGATACGCAGTATTTT.

As for this clone: This may be a read error: a much more frequent sequence differs by one nucleotide. The rearrangement joins TRBV28 to TRBJ1-2; D may be TRBD1 (6 bases). V was trimmed by 7 bases and J by 2 bases, leaving 11 bases between them. The germline CDR1 and CDR2 sequences are MDHEN and SYDVKM. The CDR3 totals 13 residues. In DNA, the CDR3 is TGTGCCAGCACCCCGGACAGAAACTATGGCTACACCTTC. Residues: CASTPDRNYGYTF.

This rearrangement joins TRBV27 to TRBJ1-1; no reliable D call. The CDR3 loop spans 13 amino acids. From germline, CDR1 is MNHEY and CDR2 SMNVEV (reference sequence). Trimming took 4 bases from V and 1 from J, leaving 7 bases between them. CDR3 sequence reads: CASSWAGNTEAFF. DNA for the CDR3: TGTGCCAGCAGTTGGGCGGGGAACACTGAAGCTTTCTTT.

The V gene is TRBV29-1, the J gene TRBJ1-4, with D possibly being TRBD1 (6 bases). There are 13 residues in the CDR3. The germline V gene has CDR1 SQVTM and CDR2 ANQGSEA. Trimming took 5 bases from V and 5 from J, leaving 12 bases between them. The CDR3 protein is CSVQRGPNEKLFF. CDR3 in DNA: TGCAGCGTTCAGCGGGGGCCAAATGAAAAACTGTTTTTT.

This clone was picked up a small number of times. As DNA, the CDR3 is TGTGCCAGTAGTACCCAGACTGAGAACACTGAAGCTTTCTTT. It codes for CASSTQTENTEAFF. This rearrangement joins TRBV19 to TRBJ1-1; D gene unclear. Per germline, CDR1 LNHDA and CDR2 SQIVND (reference sequence). V was pared by 4 bases and J by 1 base, with 10 bases between. The CDR3 runs to 14 residues. The whole variable domain, remainder taken from reference TRBV19 and TRBJ1-1, is DGGITQSPKYLFRKEGQNVTLSCEQNLNHDAMYWYRQDPGQGLRLIYYSQIVNDFQKGDIAEGYSVSREKKESFPLTVTSAQKNPTAFYLCASSTQTENTEAFFGQGTRLTVV.

V usage is TRBV27 and J usage is TRBJ2-7; perhaps TRBD1 as D (7 bases). The CDR3 has 15 residues. Germline assignment: CDR1 MNHEY and CDR2 SMNVEV (reference sequence). V lost 6 bases and J lost 6, with 21 bases in between. The CDR3 reads CASSALAGGRTEQYF. CDR3 nucleotides: TGTGCCAGCAGCGCTTTGGCAGGGGGGCGTACCGAGCAGTACTTC.

The rearrangement joins TRBV4-2 to TRBJ1-3, with D maybe TRBD1 (5 bases). Germline-derived CDR1 and CDR2 are LGHNA and YNFKEQ. The CDR3 is 14 residues long. Deletions cut 4 bases from V and 6 bases from J, with 13 bases between. The DNA for the CDR3 is TGTGCCAGCAGCCGATCAGGGAAGGAAAACACCATATATTTT. It specifies CASSRSGKENTIYF.

CDR3 bases: TGTGCCAGCAGCTTGGCTGAGGGGTTAGGGGGCTACACCTTC. This codes for CASSLAEGLGGYTF. The chain recombines TRBV5-4 with TRBJ1-2; the D gene is possibly TRBD1 (5 bases). Trimming cost V 0 bases and J 8 bases, with 14 bases left between them. CDR3 length: 14 amino acids. CDR1 and CDR2 (germline): SGHNT, YYREEE (reference sequence). Supplemented by reference TRBV5-4 and TRBJ1-2, the full variable domain reads ETGVTQSPTHLIKTRGQQVTLRCSSQSGHNTVSWYQQALGQGPQFIFQYYREEENGRGNFPPRFSGLQFPNYSSELNVNALELDDSALYLCASSLAEGLGGYTFGSGTRLTVV.